Listed here is a single T cell receptor (beta chain). Germline CDR1 MNHEY, CDR2 SMNVEV (reference sequence). The CDR3 extends over 14 amino acids. Trimming took 3 bases from V and 2 from J, leaving 11 bases between them. Seattle participants joined during active infection and were tracked over time. This sample stems from a study of blood T cell repertoires in COVID-19. Overall study context: The study drew acute and convalescent COVID-19 samples from the United States, Italy and Spain. PBMCs, B-cell-depleted T cells, or T cells were the source of the cDNA or gDNA that made up the material.

Methods used by the authors: The authors estimated nucleated cell counts from reference gene primer amplification. TCRdb's copy holds only in-frame clones and misses some; the assay was immunoSEQ multiplex PCR. V and J calls and clone size follow that table, whereas D and trimming were derived from the DNA. The table includes 430,000 or so clones, about 90% detected once. Specimen: peripheral blood. The chain couples TRBV27 to TRBJ2-7; TRBD2 is a possible D gene (5 bases). This receptor was obtained from a man aged 18 to 30 with COVID-19, enrolled during active disease. The CDR3: CASSLFGAAYEQYF. The CDR3 bases are TGTGCCAGCAGTTTGTTCGGAGCGGCCTACGAGCAGTACTTC.